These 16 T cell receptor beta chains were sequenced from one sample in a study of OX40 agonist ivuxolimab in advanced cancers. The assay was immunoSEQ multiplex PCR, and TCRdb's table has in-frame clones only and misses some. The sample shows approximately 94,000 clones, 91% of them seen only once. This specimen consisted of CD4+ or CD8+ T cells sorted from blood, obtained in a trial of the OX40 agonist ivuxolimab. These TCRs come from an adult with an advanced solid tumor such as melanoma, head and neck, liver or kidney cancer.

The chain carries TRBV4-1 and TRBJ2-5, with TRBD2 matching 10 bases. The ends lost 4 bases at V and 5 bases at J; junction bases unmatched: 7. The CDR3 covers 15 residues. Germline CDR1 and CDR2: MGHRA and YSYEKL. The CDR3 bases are TGCGCCAGCAGCCGTTTAGCGGGAGGAGGGGAGACCCAGTACTTC. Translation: CASSRLAGGGETQYF.

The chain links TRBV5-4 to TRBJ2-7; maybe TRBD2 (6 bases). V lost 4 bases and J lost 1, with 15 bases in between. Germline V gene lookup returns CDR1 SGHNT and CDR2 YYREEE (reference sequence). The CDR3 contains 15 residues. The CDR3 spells CASSRRRVGSYEQYF. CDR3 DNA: TGTGCCAGCAGCCGCAGGAGGGTGGGTTCCTACGAGCAGTACTTC.

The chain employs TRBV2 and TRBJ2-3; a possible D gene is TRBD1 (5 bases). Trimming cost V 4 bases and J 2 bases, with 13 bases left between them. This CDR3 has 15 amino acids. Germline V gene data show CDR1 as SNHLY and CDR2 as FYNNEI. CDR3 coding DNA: TGTGCCAGCAGTGTAGGTCAGGGAACCACAGATACGCAGTATTTT. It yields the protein CASSVGQGTTDTQYF.

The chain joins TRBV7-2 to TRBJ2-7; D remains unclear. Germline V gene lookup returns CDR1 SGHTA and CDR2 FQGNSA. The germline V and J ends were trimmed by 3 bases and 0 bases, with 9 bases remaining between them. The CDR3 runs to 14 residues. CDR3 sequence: CASSLMMASYEQYF. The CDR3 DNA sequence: TGTGCCAGCAGCTTGATGATGGCCTCCTACGAGCAGTACTTC.

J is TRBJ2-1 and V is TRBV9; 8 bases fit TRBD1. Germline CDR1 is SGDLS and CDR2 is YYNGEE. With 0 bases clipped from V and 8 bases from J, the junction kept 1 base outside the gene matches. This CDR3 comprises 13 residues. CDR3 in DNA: TGTGCCAGCAGCGTAGTACAGGGGGATGAGCAGTTCTTC. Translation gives CASSVVQGDEQFF. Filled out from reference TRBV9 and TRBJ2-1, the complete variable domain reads DSGVTQTPKHLITATGQRVTLRCSPRSGDLSVYWYQQSLDQGLQFLIQYYNGEERAKGNILERFSAQQFPDLHSELNLSSLELGDSALYFCASSVVQGDEQFFGPGTRLTVL.

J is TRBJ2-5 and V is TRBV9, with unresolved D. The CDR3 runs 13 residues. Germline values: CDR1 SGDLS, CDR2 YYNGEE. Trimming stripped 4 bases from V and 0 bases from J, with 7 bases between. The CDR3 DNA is TGTGCCAGCAGCCCCCGGCACCAAGAGACCCAGTACTTC. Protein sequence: CASSPRHQETQYF.

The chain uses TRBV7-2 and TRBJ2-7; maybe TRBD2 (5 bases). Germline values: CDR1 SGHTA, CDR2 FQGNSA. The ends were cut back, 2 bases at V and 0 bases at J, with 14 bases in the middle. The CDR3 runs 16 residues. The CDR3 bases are TGTGCCAGCAGCTTATACGGGGTGCGGACCTCCTACGAGCAGTACTTC. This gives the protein CASSLYGVRTSYEQYF. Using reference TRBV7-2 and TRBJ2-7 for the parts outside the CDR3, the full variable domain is GAGVSQSPSNKVTEKGKDVELRCDPISGHTALYWYRQSLGQGLEFLIYFQGNSAPDKSGLPSDRFSAERTGGSVSTLTIQRTQQEDSAVYLCASSLYGVRTSYEQYFGPGTRLTVT.

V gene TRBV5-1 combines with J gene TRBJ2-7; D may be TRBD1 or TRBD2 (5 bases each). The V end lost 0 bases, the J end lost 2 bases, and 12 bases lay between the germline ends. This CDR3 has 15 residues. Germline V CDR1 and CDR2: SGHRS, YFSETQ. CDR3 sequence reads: CASSLDRDVPYEQYF. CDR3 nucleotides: TGCGCCAGCAGCTTGGACCGGGACGTTCCCTACGAGCAGTACTTC.

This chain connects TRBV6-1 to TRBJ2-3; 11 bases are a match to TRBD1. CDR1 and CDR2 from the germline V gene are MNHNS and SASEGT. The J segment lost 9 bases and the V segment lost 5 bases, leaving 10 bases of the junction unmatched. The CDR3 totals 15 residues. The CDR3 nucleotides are TGTGCCAGCAGTCCACGGGACAGGGGGGCAAGGACGCAGTATTTT. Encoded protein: CASSPRDRGARTQYF.

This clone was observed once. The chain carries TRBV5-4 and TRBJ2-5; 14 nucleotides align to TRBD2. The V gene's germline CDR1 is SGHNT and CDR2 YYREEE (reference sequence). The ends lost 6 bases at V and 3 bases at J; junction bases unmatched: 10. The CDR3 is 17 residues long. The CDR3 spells CASTKTSGRGEKETQYF. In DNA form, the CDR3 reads TGTGCCAGCACCAAGACTAGCGGGAGGGGCGAGAAAGAGACCCAGTACTTC. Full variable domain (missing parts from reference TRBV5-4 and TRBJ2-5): ETGVTQSPTHLIKTRGQQVTLRCSSQSGHNTVSWYQQALGQGPQFIFQYYREEENGRGNFPPRFSGLQFPNYSSELNVNALELDDSALYLCASTKTSGRGEKETQYFGPGTRLLVL.

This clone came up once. This CDR3 reads CASSLREVQFF. The CDR3 coding sequence is TGTGCCAGCAGCTTACGGGAGGTGCAGTTCTTC. The genes are TRBV7-8 and TRBJ2-1; 7 bases line up with TRBD2. Germline CDR1 SGHVS, CDR2 FQNEAQ. V shed 2 bases and J 12 bases; nucleotides not matched to a gene: 1. CDR3 length equals 11 residues.

The CDR3 nucleotides read TGTGCCAGTAGCCTAAAGGGAGGGAGGGCCTACGAGCAGTACTTC. Residues: CASSLKGGRAYEQYF. The genes are TRBV19 and TRBJ2-7, with TRBD2 matching 7 bases. Germline CDR1 is LNHDA and CDR2 is SQIVND (reference sequence). V shed 6 bases, J shed 2 bases, and the junction held 10 bases outside the gene matches. The CDR3 sequence is 15 residues long.

The chain's CDR3 is CASSSKGGLGGNTIYF. DNA for the CDR3: TGTGCCAGCAGTTCCAAGGGGGGGCTTGGAGGAAACACCATATATTTT. J is TRBJ1-3 and V is TRBV6-5, with TRBD1 as a possible D gene (6 bases). The V end lost 4 bases, the J end lost 4 bases, and 17 bases lay between the germline ends. The CDR3 runs 16 residues. CDR1 is MNHEY and CDR2 is SVGAGI in the germline V gene.

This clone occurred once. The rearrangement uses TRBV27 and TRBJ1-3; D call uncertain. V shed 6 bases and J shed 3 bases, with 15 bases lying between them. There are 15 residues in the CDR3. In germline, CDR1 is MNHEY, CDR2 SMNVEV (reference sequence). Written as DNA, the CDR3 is TGTGCCAGCAGCCCCGACATTTTCTATGGAAACACCATATATTTT. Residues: CASSPDIFYGNTIYF.

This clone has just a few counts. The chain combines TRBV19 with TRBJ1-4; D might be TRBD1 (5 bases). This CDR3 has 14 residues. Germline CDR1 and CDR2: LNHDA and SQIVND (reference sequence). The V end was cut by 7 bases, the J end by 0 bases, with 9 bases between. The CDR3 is CASKDISTNEKLFF. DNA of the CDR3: TGTGCCAGTAAGGACATTTCAACTAATGAAAAACTGTTTTTT.

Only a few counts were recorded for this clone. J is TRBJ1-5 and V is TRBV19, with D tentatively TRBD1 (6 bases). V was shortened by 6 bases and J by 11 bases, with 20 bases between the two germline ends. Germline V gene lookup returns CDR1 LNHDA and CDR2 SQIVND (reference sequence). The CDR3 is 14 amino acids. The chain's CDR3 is CASRRDGGRGAQHF. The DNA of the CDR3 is TGTGCCAGTAGAAGGGACGGGGGAAGGGGGGCCCAGCATTTT.